Each of the 19 T cell receptor beta chains below was sequenced from the same sample in a study of OX40 agonist ivuxolimab in advanced cancers. Using immunoSEQ multiplex PCR, the repertoire was profiled, and TCRdb retains in-frame clones only, with some absent. The profile covers about 31,000 clones, with about 89% appearing a single time and 20% to 30% taken by the ten largest. The sequencing used CD4+ or CD8+ T cells sorted from blood, collected in a trial of the OX40 agonist ivuxolimab. Receptor source: an adult with an advanced solid tumor such as melanoma, head and neck, liver or kidney cancer.

The rearrangement links TRBV18 to TRBJ1-1, with TRBD1 matching 9 bases. The CDR3 is 15 residues long. The V gene end was trimmed by 5 bases and the J gene end by 1 base; junction bases not matched to a gene: 5. CDR1 is KGHSH, CDR2 LQKENI, per germline. The chain's CDR3 is CASSTQGAGNTEAFF. The CDR3 region has the DNA TGTGCCAGCTCAACACAGGGGGCAGGGAACACTGAAGCTTTCTTT.

The V gene is TRBV19, the J gene TRBJ1-4, with D hard to call. Germline V CDR1 and CDR2: LNHDA, SQIVND (reference sequence). There are 14 residues in the CDR3. V lost 3 bases and J lost 12, with 17 bases in between. This chain's CDR3 is CASSMGQLTWELFF. The CDR3 nucleotides are TGTGCCAGTAGTATGGGTCAGCTTACATGGGAACTGTTTTTT.

The gene calls are TRBV9 and TRBJ2-7; D is possibly TRBD1 or TRBD2 (5 bases each). CDR3 size: 14 residues. V was shortened by 4 bases and J by 3 bases, with 14 bases between the two germline ends. Germline V gives CDR1 SGDLS, CDR2 YYNGEE. The CDR3 DNA sequence: TGTGCCAGCAGCCCCCGGGACCGCCACTACGAGCAGTACTTC. Translation: CASSPRDRHYEQYF.

The J gene is TRBJ2-7, the V gene TRBV2, with D perhaps TRBD2 (5 bases). Germline assignment: CDR1 SNHLY and CDR2 FYNNEI. Between the trimmed V and J ends, which lost 5 bases and 3 bases, there was a span of 11 bases. This CDR3 comprises 13 residues. The CDR3, as DNA: TGTGCCAGCAGTCCCCTACGGGACTACGAGCAGTACTTC. Translating gives CASSPLRDYEQYF.

This clone was counted once. The rearrangement links TRBV7-9 to TRBJ2-5, with 9 bases lining up with TRBD2. Losses at the gene ends were 10 bases for V and 4 bases for J; bases not matched to a gene: 7. The CDR3 extends over 13 amino acids. In germline, CDR1 is SEHNR, CDR2 FQNEAQ (reference sequence). Written as DNA, the CDR3 is TGTGCCAACGGGCGGGGGGGAGGAGAGACCCAGTACTTC. Translating gives CANGRGGGETQYF.

The V and J genes are TRBV4-1 and TRBJ2-3; 9 nucleotides line up with TRBD1. This CDR3 is 16 amino acids long. Germline V gene data show CDR1 as MGHRA and CDR2 as YSYEKL. The trim removed 3 bases at V and 1 base at J, leaving 5 bases unmatched. This CDR3 is CASSHGQGPGTDTQYF. The CDR3 coding sequence is TGCGCCAGCAGCCACGGACAGGGGCCGGGCACAGATACGCAGTATTTT.

This rearrangement joins TRBV19 to TRBJ1-6; D uncertain. The germline CDR1 and CDR2 sequences are LNHDA and SQIVND (reference sequence). The CDR3 spans 15 residues. The ends were cut back, 5 bases at V and 9 bases at J, with 17 bases in the middle. This CDR3 reads CASSGQAVFGSPLHF. The CDR3 DNA reads as TGTGCCAGTAGTGGGCAGGCCGTGTTTGGTTCACCCCTCCACTTT.

This chain links TRBV11-2 with TRBJ2-2; 9 nucleotides match TRBD2. The germline CDR1 and CDR2 sequences are SGHAT and FQNNGV. The CDR3 runs to 17 residues. Trimming at V came to 0 bases and at J to 0 bases, leaving 2 bases not matched to a gene. The CDR3 spells CASSLELAGANTGELFF. The CDR3 DNA sequence: TGTGCCAGCAGCTTAGAACTAGCGGGCGCGAACACCGGGGAGCTGTTTTTT.

The chain employs TRBV15 and TRBJ1-3, with D possibly TRBD1 on 5 matching bases. Trimming removed 3 bases at V and 3 bases at J, with 6 bases between. Germline CDR1 and CDR2: LNHNV and YYDKDF (reference sequence). The CDR3 length is 13 residues. CDR3 region: CATSSRVGNTIYF. Written as DNA, the CDR3 is TGTGCCACCAGCAGCAGGGTTGGAAACACCATATATTTT.

V is TRBV28 and J is TRBJ1-2; 7 bases map to TRBD1. Germline CDR1 is MDHEN and CDR2 is SYDVKM. J gave up 3 bases and V 6 bases, and 16 bases lay outside the gene matches. This CDR3 region has 17 residues. CDR3: CASSPPTGTAFYYGYTF. Written as DNA, the CDR3 is TGTGCCAGCAGCCCCCCAACCGGGACAGCCTTCTACTATGGCTACACCTTC.

The rearrangement links TRBV5-1 to TRBJ2-7; 9 bases line up with TRBD2. Germline CDR1 and CDR2: SGHRS and YFSETQ. CDR3 length equals 20 residues. With 2 bases clipped from V and 2 bases from J, the junction kept 20 bases outside the gene matches. The CDR3 sequence: CASSFPTRRGQSGRPYEQYF. CDR3 nucleotides: TGCGCCAGCAGCTTCCCCACCCGAAGGGGGCAAAGCGGGAGGCCCTACGAGCAGTACTTC.

This chain connects TRBV28 to TRBJ1-2, with D maybe TRBD1 (6 bases). The CDR3 is made up of 13 amino acids. Per the germline V gene, CDR1 is MDHEN and CDR2 is SYDVKM. Trimming shortened V by 8 bases and J by 5 bases, and 15 bases separated the two germline ends. DNA for the CDR3: TGTGCCAGCCGATCAGGGGCCGGGTATGGCTACACCTTC. Translated: CASRSGAGYGYTF.

The genes are TRBV14 and TRBJ2-5; TRBD2 matches 11 bases. The CDR3 totals 18 residues. Germline CDR1 SGHDN, CDR2 FVKESK. Unmatched junction bases numbered 11, after V lost 0 bases and J lost 5 bases. Here the CDR3 DNA reads TGTGCCAGCAGCCAAGATCGTGGTAGCGGGAGGGCAAGGGAGACCCAGTACTTC. This encodes CASSQDRGSGRARETQYF.

This rearrangement joins TRBV18 to TRBJ1-4; perhaps TRBD1 as D (5 bases). This CDR3 region has 16 residues. The germline CDR1 and CDR2 sequences are KGHSH and LQKENI. Deletions cut 3 bases from V and 0 bases from J, with 11 bases between. CDR3 loop: CASSPTGPATNEKLFF. The CDR3 nucleotides are TGTGCCAGCTCACCTACAGGTCCTGCAACTAATGAAAAACTGTTTTTT.

This chain joins TRBV28 and TRBJ1-3; D ambiguous. Germline V gene data show CDR1 as MDHEN and CDR2 as SYDVKM. Trimming removed 6 bases at V and 5 bases at J, with 17 bases between. The CDR3 is 15 amino acids. In DNA form, the CDR3 reads TGTGCCAGCAGCCTAGGCGGCGGATCTAGAAACACCATATATTTT. Translating gives CASSLGGGSRNTIYF.

The sample holds a few counts of this clone. The chain recombines TRBV5-1 with TRBJ2-7; TRBD2 matches at 8 bases. This CDR3 has 14 amino acids. Germline CDR1 SGHRS, CDR2 YFSETQ. V was pared by 1 base and J by 4 bases, with 4 bases of the junction left unmatched. The CDR3: CASSLYGGEYEQYF. The DNA of the CDR3 is TGCGCCAGCAGCTTGTACGGGGGGGAGTACGAGCAGTACTTC.

The V and J genes are TRBV14 and TRBJ2-1, with 12 bases identical to TRBD2. The CDR3 spans 14 residues. CDR1 SGHDN and CDR2 FVKESK come from the germline V gene. V shed 0 bases, J shed 15 bases, and the junction held 6 bases outside the gene matches. CDR3 coding DNA: TGTGCCAGCAGCCAAGAGCTAGCGGGAGGGCCAAGGTTCTTC. It codes for CASSQELAGGPRFF. Supplemented by reference TRBV14 and TRBJ2-1, the full variable domain reads EAGVTQFPSHSVIEKGQTVTLRCDPISGHDNLYWYRRVMGKEIKFLLHFVKESKQDESGMPNNRFLAERTGGTYSTLKVQPAELEDSGVYFCASSQELAGGPRFFGPGTRLTVL.

The V gene is TRBV6-1, the J gene TRBJ2-1; D gene unclear. V lost 7 bases and J 4 bases, leaving 11 bases between the germline ends. CDR1 MNHNS and CDR2 SASEGT come from the germline V gene. This CDR3 is built from 13 residues. This CDR3 reads CASNPIGYNEQFF. The CDR3 DNA follows: TGTGCCAGCAACCCCATAGGGTACAATGAGCAGTTCTTC.

This chain links TRBV7-2 with TRBJ2-5; 10 bases map to TRBD2. Trimming at V came to 7 bases and at J to 5 bases, leaving 10 bases not matched to a gene. The CDR3 extends over 15 amino acids. The V gene's germline CDR1 is SGHTA and CDR2 FQGNSA. This CDR3 is CASTTAGGPWETQYF. As DNA, the CDR3 is TGTGCCAGCACCACAGCGGGAGGGCCGTGGGAGACCCAGTACTTC.